This paragraph covers one T cell receptor (beta chain) sequence. Its antigen is still unknown. Per-base quality was not reported, and no clone a single base away is much larger than it. Whole blood was used without cell fractionation, so the repertoire reflected all unsorted peripheral T cells. Some ten uninfected healthy donors were sampled as controls, a few of whom were sampled twice 2 to 4 months apart. A roughly 2.5 ml sample of peripheral blood was drawn into Tempus tubes for RNA extraction. The TURBO-DNase kit was used to remove leftover genomic DNA, and GLOBINclear was used to deplete globin mRNA. This sample is drawn from a study of HIV-infected patients and healthy controls (dated by TCRdb to the mid-2010s). Context from the whole study: Whether deep TCR repertoire sequencing of small blood samples from HIV patients could capture immune perturbation and reconstitution was tested in the study. Results the study describes overall, beyond this receptor: Mean usage differed significantly between HIV-infected patients and controls for eight alpha and eight beta V genes. During therapy, a significant decrease in frequency was seen for HIV-associated CDR3s, whereas no significant change was found for CMV-associated CDR3s, although most of them became more frequent. Compared with untreated HIV+ repertoires, healthy control repertoires had roughly threefold more distinct CDR3s and higher Shannon diversity. Slight age and sex profile differences between the study cohorts did not explain the observed diversity differences. A major limit on how widely the findings apply, in the view of the authors, was that only sixteen HIV-infected individuals were processed. Alpha-beta chain pairing was not determined in the samples. Size-matched repertoire data did not replicate the apparent post-therapy recovery of the Gini index in HIV-infected patients. Comparisons were complicated by unequal numbers of distinct sequences between patients and controls, and rare events from HIV-infected data were overweighted by size-matching. Healthy controls shared more CDR3s between individuals than HIV+ patients, by Jaccard index and by count of highly shared sequences. MAIT cell alpha-chain CDR3s were found at high frequency in healthy controls but were severely depleted in HIV+ repertoires. HIV-infected repertoires had significantly higher mean Gini indices than controls, possibly reflecting oligoclonality. Donor HLA types were not determined in the study. Using whole blood restricted sequencing depth and prevented separating the dynamics of distinct T-cell subpopulations.

Using SuperScript III with primers targeting the alpha and beta constant regions, 400 to 550 ng of RNA was reverse transcribed. Separate alpha and beta chain libraries were generated by chain-specific third strand synthesis with multiplexing indices. The protocol used a single primer pair to amplify all rearrangements within a chain, which avoided primer bias, and attached molecular barcodes to each cDNA molecule. Purified cDNA was joined by T4 RNA Ligase 1 to a 5' RACE adapter carrying a random hexamer and the SP2 sequencing primer site. The authors primed second strand synthesis from the SP2 site with Phusion polymerase and used slow temperature ramps to favor optimal annealing. Two random hexamer sequences, both added before amplification and joined together, made up the 12-nucleotide barcode of each molecule. P5 and P7 adapter elements plus a second index were added in a short first PCR, which was followed by a 23-cycle amplification PCR with P5s and P7 primers. In total the libraries went through roughly 30 PCR cycles, after which the libraries were quantified on a Qubit, sized on a Bioanalyzer, and diluted to around 3.9 nM. The normalized libraries were sequenced on an Illumina MiSeq using 2 x 250 paired-end kits. MinElute columns were the means by which the reverse transcription reactions were cleaned up, and the reactions were eluted into about 10 ul Tris-Cl. Adapter ligations were incubated for 23 hours at 16 degrees C and subsequently purified with AMPure XP beads at a 1:1 ratio. Per the source publication's procedure: A modified Decombinator that output V, J, insert and barcode information was used to process the demultiplexed FASTQ files. Sequences that shared a barcode but differed from the dominant sequence were discarded as errors, and original cDNA molecules were estimated by counting barcodes clustered at Levenshtein distance 3. The R packages ineq, vegan, igraph and RCytoscape were used for downstream analyses, with IMGT nomenclature and CDR3 definitions applied. The authors computed V gene usage over distinct sequences and counted each TCR a single time to avoid skew from clonal expansion. Unique CDR3 amino acid sequences within a donor were connected in similarity networks whenever two sequences differed by a single Levenshtein edit. Published HIV-specific CDR3s (92 alpha, several hundred beta) and CMV-specific CDR3s (about 13 alpha, over 200 beta) were compiled and searched for in the repertoires. It was shown by random subsampling to size-matched repertoires that the decreased diversity of patients was not caused by their lower sequence numbers. TCRdb reprocessing: public reads trimmed at Q25 with fastp, clones called with MiXCR, in-frame beta chains kept. Each entry is one CDR3 protein sequence, shown with its most common DNA and genes. The V and J calls shown here were made by TCRdb, not taken from the authors' results. The sample includes around 19,000 distinct CDR3 sequences, with 8% to 10% observed a single time. The top ten hold roughly 2.6% of the sample.

V loses 1 base of germline sequence and J loses 5 bases, and the interval between the two ends is 18 bases. CDR1 ENHRY and CDR2 SYGVKD are derived from the germline V gene. The CDR3 covers 17 residues, taking in both the cysteine and the phenylalanine. Only the CDR3 DNA is retained, 51 bases long and in frame from the first base. The TCR sequence derives from an adult in good health. Specimen: blood. The chain employs TRBV10-3 and TRBJ1-5, with the D gene not confidently named. The DNA is TGTGCCATCAGTGAGTGGGTCGCGGGGTGGATCGATCAGCCCCAGCATTTT. Translated, this gives CAISEWVAGWIDQPQHF.